This TCR beta chain was found in a study of T cell changes during pregnancy in multiple sclerosis. Sequenced by immunoSEQ multiplex PCR; TCRdb stores in-frame clones only, minus some. The data contain 35,000 to 50,000 clones, around 90% of them singletons. Trimming took off 5 bases at V and 2 bases at J, with 15 bases between the two ends. The CDR3 contains 15 residues. Germline V gene sequence: CDR1 LNHDA, CDR2 SQIVND (reference sequence). The sequence was collected from a female donor with multiple sclerosis, enrolled in a pregnancy study. The J gene is TRBJ2-5, the V gene TRBV19; D is possibly TRBD2 (6 bases). The starting material was CD4+ T cells from peripheral blood mononuclear cells, obtained in the second trimester of pregnancy. The CDR3, as DNA: TGTGCCAGTAGTCTCGCGGGGAGCCCTCAAGAGACCCAGTACTTC. Translated: CASSLAGSPQETQYF.